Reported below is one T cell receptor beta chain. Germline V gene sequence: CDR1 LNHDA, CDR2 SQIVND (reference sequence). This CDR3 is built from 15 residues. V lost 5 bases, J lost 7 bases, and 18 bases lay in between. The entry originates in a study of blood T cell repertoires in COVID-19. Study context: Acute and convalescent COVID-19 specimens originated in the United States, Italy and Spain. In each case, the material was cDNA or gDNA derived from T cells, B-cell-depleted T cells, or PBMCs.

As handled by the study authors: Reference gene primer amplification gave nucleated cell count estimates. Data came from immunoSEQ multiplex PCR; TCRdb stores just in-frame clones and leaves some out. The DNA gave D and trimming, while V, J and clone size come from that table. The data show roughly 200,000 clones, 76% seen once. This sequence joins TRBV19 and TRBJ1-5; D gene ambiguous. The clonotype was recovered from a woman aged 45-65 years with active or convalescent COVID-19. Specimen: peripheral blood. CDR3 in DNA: TGTGCCAGTAGTTGGTTGGAACCAGGTCCACAGCCCCAGCATTTT. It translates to CASSWLEPGPQPQHF.